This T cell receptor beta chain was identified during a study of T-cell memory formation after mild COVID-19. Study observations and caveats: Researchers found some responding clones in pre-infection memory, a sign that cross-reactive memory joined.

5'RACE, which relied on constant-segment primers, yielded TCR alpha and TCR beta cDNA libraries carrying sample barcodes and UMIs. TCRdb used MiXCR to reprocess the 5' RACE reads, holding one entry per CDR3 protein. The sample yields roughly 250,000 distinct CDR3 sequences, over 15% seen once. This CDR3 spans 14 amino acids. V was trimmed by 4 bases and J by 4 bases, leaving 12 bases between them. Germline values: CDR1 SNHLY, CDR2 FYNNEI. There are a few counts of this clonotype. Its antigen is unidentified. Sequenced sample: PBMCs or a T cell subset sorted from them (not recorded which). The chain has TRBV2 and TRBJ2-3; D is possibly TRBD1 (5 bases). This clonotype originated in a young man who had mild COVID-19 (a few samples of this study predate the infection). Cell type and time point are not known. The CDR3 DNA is TGTGCCAGCAGTGTCCAGGGTTGGGCAGATACGCAGTATTTT. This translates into CASSVQGWADTQYF. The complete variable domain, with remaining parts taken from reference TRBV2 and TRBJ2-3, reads EPEVTQTPSHQVTQMGQEVILRCVPISNHLYFYWYRQILGQKVEFLVSFYNNEISEKSEIFDDQFSVERPDGSNFTLKIRSTKLEDSAMYFCASSVQGWADTQYFGPGTRLTVL.